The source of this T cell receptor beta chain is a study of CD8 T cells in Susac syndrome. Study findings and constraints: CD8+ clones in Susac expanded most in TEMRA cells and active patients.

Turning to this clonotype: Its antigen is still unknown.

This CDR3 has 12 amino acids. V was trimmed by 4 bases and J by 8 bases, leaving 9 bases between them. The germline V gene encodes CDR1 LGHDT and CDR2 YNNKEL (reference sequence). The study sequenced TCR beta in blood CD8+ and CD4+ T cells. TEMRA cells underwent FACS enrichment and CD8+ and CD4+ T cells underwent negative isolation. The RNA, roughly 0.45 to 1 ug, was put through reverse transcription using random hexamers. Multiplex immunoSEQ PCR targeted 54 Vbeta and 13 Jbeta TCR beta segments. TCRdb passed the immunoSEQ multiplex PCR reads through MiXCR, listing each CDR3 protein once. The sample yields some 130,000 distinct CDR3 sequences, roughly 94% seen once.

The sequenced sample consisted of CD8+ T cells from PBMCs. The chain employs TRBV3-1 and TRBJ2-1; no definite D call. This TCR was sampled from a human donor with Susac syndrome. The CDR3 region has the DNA TGTGCCAGCAGCCGAGGCAGTCATGAGCAGTTCTTC. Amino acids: CASSRGSHEQFF.